This TCR beta chain emerged from a study of response to subunit inactivated influenza vaccine. The study's findings and limits: With each seasonal influenza vaccination, the authors suggested, few new T cells are recruited.

With regard to this clonotype: Its target is unknown.

The CDR3 spans 15 residues. The V end lost 6 bases, the J end lost 1 base, and 15 bases lay between the germline ends. Germline V gene sequence: CDR1 MNHEY, CDR2 SMNVEV (reference sequence). TCRdb ran MiXCR on the RT-PCR reads and lists one entry per CDR3 protein. The data show roughly 170,000 distinct CDR3 sequences, about 9% seen once. This receptor was identified in a man aged 50 or older who received an inactivated influenza vaccine. The sequencing used non-naive T cells sorted from PBMCs, collected on the day of vaccination. The chain recombines TRBV27 with TRBJ2-5, with D maybe TRBD2 (7 bases). The CDR3 sequence: CASRQGGASQETQYF. The DNA for the CDR3 is TGTGCCAGCAGACAGGGAGGGGCCAGCCAAGAGACCCAGTACTTC.